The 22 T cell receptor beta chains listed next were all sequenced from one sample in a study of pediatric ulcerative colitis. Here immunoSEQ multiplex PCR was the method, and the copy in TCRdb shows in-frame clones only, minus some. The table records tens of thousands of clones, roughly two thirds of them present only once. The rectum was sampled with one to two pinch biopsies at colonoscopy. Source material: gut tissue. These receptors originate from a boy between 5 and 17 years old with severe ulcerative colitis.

CDR3 coding DNA: TGTGCCAGCAGCTTAGGGGGGACACGCTCCTACGAGCAGTACTTC. Its translation: CASSLGGTRSYEQYF. The V and J genes are TRBV7-9 and TRBJ2-7; a possible D gene is TRBD1 (6 bases). The V gene lost 1 base and the J gene lost 0 bases, with 10 bases spanning the gap. The CDR3 runs 15 residues. CDR1 and CDR2 (germline): SEHNR, FQNEAQ (reference sequence).

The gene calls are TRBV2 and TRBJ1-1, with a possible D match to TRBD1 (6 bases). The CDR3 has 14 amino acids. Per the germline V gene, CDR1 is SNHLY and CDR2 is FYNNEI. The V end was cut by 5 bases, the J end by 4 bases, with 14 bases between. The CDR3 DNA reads TGTGCCAGCAGTCCAGAGAGAGGGGGCACTGAAGCTTTCTTT. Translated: CASSPERGGTEAFF.

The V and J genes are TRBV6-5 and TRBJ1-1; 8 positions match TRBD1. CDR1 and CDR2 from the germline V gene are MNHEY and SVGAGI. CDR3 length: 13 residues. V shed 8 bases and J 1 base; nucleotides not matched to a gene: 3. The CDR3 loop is CASRQGQNTEAFF. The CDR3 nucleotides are TGTGCCAGCCGACAGGGGCAGAACACTGAAGCTTTCTTT.

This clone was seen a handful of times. The CDR3 coding sequence is TGTGCCAGCAGTGACTCGACTAGCGGGGGAGGCACAGATACGCAGTATTTT. Protein: CASSDSTSGGGTDTQYF. The V call is TRBV6-4, the J call TRBJ2-3, with 12 positions matching TRBD2. V lost 0 bases, J lost 1 base, and 2 bases stayed unmatched. The CDR3 totals 17 residues. Germline CDR1 MRHNA, CDR2 SNTAGT.

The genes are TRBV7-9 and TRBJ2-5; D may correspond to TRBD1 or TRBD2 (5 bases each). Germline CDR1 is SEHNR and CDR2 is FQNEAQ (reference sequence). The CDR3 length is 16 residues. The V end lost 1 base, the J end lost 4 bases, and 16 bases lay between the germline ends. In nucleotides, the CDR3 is TGTGCCAGCAGCTTAGAACTCGGGGCTCGAGGAGAGACCCAGTACTTC. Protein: CASSLELGARGETQYF. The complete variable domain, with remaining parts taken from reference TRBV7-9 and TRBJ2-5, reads DTGVSQNPRHKITKRGQNVTFRCDPISEHNRLYWYRQTLGQGPEFLTYFQNEAQLEKSRLLSDRFSAERPKGSFSTLEIQRTEQGDSAMYLCASSLELGARGETQYFGPGTRLLVL.

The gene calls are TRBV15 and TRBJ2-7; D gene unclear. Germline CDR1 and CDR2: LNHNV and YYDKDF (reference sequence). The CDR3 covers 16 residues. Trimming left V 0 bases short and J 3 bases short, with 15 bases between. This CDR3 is CATSRDIGQKIYEQYF. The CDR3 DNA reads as TGTGCCACCAGCAGAGATATTGGGCAGAAAATCTACGAGCAGTACTTC.

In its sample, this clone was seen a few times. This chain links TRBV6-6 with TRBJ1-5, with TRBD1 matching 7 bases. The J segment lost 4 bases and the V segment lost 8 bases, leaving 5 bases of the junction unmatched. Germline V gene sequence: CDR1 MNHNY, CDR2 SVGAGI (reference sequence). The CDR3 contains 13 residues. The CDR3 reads CASGGGDNQPQHF. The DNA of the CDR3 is TGTGCCAGCGGAGGGGGCGATAATCAGCCCCAGCATTTT.

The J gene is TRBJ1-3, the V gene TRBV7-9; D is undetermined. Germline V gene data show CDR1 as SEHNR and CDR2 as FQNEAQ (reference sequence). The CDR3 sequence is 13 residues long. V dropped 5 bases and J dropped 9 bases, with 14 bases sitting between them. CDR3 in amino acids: CASSLHNPSTIYF. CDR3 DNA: TGTGCCAGCAGCCTACATAACCCTTCCACCATATATTTT.

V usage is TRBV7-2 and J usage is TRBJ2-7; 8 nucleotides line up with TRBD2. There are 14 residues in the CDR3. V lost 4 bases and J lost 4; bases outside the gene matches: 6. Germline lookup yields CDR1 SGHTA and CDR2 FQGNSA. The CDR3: CASSSAGATYEQYF. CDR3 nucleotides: TGTGCCAGCAGCTCAGCGGGGGCCACGTACGAGCAGTACTTC.

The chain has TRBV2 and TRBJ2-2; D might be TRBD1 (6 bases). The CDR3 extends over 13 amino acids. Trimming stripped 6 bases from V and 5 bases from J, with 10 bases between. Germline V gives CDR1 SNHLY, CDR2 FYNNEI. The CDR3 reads CASSATGTGELFF. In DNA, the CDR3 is TGTGCCAGCAGCGCTACAGGGACCGGGGAGCTGTTTTTT.

The CDR3 is CASSHPGGRNYGYTF. CDR3 coding DNA: TGCGCCAGCAGCCACCCGGGAGGTAGGAACTATGGCTACACCTTC. V usage is TRBV4-1 and J usage is TRBJ1-2; unclear D gene. The V gene's germline CDR1 is MGHRA and CDR2 YSYEKL. There are 15 residues in the CDR3. Trimming removed 3 bases from V and 2 bases from J, with 13 bases in between.

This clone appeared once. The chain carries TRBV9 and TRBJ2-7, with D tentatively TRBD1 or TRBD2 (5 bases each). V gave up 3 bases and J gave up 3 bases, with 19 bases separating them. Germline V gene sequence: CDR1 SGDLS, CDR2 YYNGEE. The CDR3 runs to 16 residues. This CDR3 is CASSASGTATIYEQYF. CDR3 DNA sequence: TGTGCCAGCAGCGCCTCCGGGACGGCGACAATCTACGAGCAGTACTTC.

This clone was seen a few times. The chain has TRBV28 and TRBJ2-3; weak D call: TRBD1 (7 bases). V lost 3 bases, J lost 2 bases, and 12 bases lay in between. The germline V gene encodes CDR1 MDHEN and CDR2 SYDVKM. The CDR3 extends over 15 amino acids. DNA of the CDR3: TGTGCCAGCAGTTTGGCAGGGGGGACCACAGATACGCAGTATTTT. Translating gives CASSLAGGTTDTQYF.

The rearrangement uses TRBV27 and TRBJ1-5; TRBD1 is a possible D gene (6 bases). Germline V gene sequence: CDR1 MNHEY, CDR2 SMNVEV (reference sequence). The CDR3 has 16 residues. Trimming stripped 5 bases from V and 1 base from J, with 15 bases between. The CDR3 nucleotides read TGTGCCAGCAGTGGGGGCCTATGGGGGAGCAATCAGCCCCAGCATTTT. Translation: CASSGGLWGSNQPQHF.

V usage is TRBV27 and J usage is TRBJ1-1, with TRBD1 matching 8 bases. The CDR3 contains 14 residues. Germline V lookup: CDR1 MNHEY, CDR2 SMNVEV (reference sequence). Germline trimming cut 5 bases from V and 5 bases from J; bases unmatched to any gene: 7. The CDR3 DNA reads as TGTGCCAGCAGTACCTGGGACAGGAAAACTGAAGCTTTCTTT. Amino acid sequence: CASSTWDRKTEAFF.

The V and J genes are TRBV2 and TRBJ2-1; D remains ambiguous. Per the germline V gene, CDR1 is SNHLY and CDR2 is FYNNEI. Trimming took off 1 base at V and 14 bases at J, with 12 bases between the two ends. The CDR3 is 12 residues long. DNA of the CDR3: TGTGCCAGCAGTGAAGATGGCTTCTCCGAGTTCTTC. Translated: CASSEDGFSEFF.

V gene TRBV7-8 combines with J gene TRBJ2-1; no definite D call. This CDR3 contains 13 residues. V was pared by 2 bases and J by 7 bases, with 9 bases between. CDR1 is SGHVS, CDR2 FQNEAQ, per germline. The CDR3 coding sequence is TGTGCCAGCAGCTTAAGTCGATTTAATGAGCAGTTCTTC. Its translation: CASSLSRFNEQFF.

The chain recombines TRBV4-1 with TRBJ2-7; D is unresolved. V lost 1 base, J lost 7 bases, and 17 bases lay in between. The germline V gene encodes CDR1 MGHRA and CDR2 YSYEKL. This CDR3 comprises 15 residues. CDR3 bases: TGCGCCAGCAGCCAAGCTCCCGGCGGTTTCTCTGAGCAGTACTTC. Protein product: CASSQAPGGFSEQYF.

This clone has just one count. For the CDR3, the DNA is TGTGCCAGCAGGGCGACGTCAGGGACTCACAATGAGCAGTTCTTC. This translates into CASRATSGTHNEQFF. This chain joins TRBV2 and TRBJ2-1, with D possibly being TRBD2 (6 bases). The CDR3 runs to 15 residues. Germline values: CDR1 SNHLY, CDR2 FYNNEI. V shed 6 bases and J shed 5 bases, with 17 bases lying between them.

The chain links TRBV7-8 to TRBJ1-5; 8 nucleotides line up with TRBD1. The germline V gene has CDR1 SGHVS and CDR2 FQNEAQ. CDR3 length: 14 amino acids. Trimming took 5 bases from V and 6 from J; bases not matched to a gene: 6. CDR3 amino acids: CASSRTGTGQPQHF. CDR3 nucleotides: TGTGCCAGCAGCCGGACAGGGACGGGTCAGCCCCAGCATTTT.

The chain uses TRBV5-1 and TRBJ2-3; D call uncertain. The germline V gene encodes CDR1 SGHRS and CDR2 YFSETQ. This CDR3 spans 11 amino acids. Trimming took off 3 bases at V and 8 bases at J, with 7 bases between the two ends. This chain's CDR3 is CASSWLRTQYF. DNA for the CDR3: TGCGCCAGCAGCTGGTTGCGTACGCAGTATTTT.

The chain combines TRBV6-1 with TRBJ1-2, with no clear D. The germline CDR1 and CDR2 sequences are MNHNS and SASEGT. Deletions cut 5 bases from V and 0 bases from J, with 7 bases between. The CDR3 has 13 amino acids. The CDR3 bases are TGTGCCAGCAGTCACAAATCTAACTATGGCTACACCTTC. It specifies CASSHKSNYGYTF.